Below, 24 T cell receptor beta chains from the same sample are listed, as sequenced in a study of blood T cell repertoires in COVID-19. Some clones are missing from TCRdb's copy, which holds only in-frame ones; the method was immunoSEQ multiplex PCR. The sample includes 150,000 to 200,000 clones, roughly 85% of them seen just once. Material for sequencing was peripheral blood. These receptors were obtained from a human donor in a cohort sampled during active COVID-19.

This clone was seen only a few times. V usage is TRBV7-9 and J usage is TRBJ2-1, with D perhaps TRBD2 (7 bases). Trimming left V 3 bases short and J 10 bases short, with 16 bases between. The CDR3 sequence is 14 residues long. Germline V lookup: CDR1 SEHNR, CDR2 FQNEAQ (reference sequence). The CDR3 bases are TGTGCCAGCAGCTTTCGGGGGGCGCGAGAGGAGCAGTTCTTC. It specifies CASSFRGAREEQFF.

Here the CDR3 DNA reads TGTGCCAGCAGCTCCGACAGGGGGCTCCCGTACGAGCAGTACTTC. Translation: CASSSDRGLPYEQYF. The gene calls are TRBV7-9 and TRBJ2-7; 10 positions agree with TRBD1. CDR1 SEHNR and CDR2 FQNEAQ come from the germline V gene (reference sequence). The CDR3 is made up of 15 amino acids. The ends lost 4 bases at V and 4 bases at J; junction bases unmatched: 7. Variable domain in full (rest from reference TRBV7-9 and TRBJ2-7): DTGVSQNPRHKITKRGQNVTFRCDPISEHNRLYWYRQTLGQGPEFLTYFQNEAQLEKSRLLSDRFSAERPKGSFSTLEIQRTEQGDSAMYLCASSSDRGLPYEQYFGPGTRLTVT.

The chain is built from TRBV25-1 and TRBJ2-7; D is undetermined. The V gene lost 0 bases and the J gene lost 0 bases, with 6 bases spanning the gap. This CDR3 region has 14 residues. Germline V CDR1 and CDR2: MGHDK, SYGVNS. In DNA form, the CDR3 reads TGTGCCAGCAGTGAATATGGCAGCTCCTACGAGCAGTACTTC. Its translation: CASSEYGSSYEQYF.

J is TRBJ2-2 and V is TRBV5-6; 13 nucleotides line up with TRBD2. Germline V gives CDR1 SGHDT, CDR2 YYEEEE. The CDR3 has 16 amino acids. With V trimmed by 4 bases and J by 5 bases, 5 bases remained unmatched. CDR3 DNA: TGTGCCAGCAGCCCCCCGGGACTAGCGGGAACCGGGGAGCTGTTTTTT. Translation: CASSPPGLAGTGELFF. The whole variable domain, filled in from reference TRBV5-6 and TRBJ2-2, reads DAGVTQSPTHLIKTRGQQVTLRCSPKSGHDTVSWYQQALGQGPQFIFQYYEEEERQRGNFPDRFSGHQFPNYSSELNVNALLLGDSALYLCASSPPGLAGTGELFFGEGSRLTVL.

In this sample, this clone turned up once. The rearrangement links TRBV27 to TRBJ2-6, with D perhaps TRBD1 (6 bases). The V and J ends lost 7 bases and 1 base respectively, with 17 bases between them. Germline V gives CDR1 MNHEY, CDR2 SMNVEV (reference sequence). CDR3 length equals 17 residues. Here the CDR3 reads CASTFSLGASGANVLTF. The CDR3 DNA sequence: TGTGCCAGCACCTTTAGTTTGGGGGCGTCTGGGGCCAACGTCCTGACTTTC.

The gene calls are TRBV30 and TRBJ2-2, with 7 bases that match TRBD1. With 1 base clipped from V and 0 bases from J, the junction kept 8 bases outside the gene matches. The germline V gene has CDR1 GTSNPN and CDR2 SVGIG (reference sequence). The CDR3 covers 17 residues. The CDR3: CAWSDRGVRPNTGELFF. For the CDR3, the DNA is TGTGCCTGGAGTGACAGGGGTGTTCGCCCGAACACCGGGGAGCTGTTTTTT.

The chain joins TRBV20-1 to TRBJ2-7, with D perhaps TRBD1 (5 bases). Germline V gene sequence: CDR1 DFQATT, CDR2 SNEGSKA (reference sequence). V lost 3 bases and J 1 base, leaving 10 bases between the germline ends. This CDR3 has 13 amino acids. CDR3 coding DNA: TGCAGTGCTAGTGAAGGGGTATCCTACGAGCAGTACTTC. Its protein is CSASEGVSYEQYF.

This clone was observed once. The rearrangement links TRBV3-1 (or the pseudogene TRBV3-2) to TRBJ1-6; no definite D call. This CDR3 has 15 residues. V was cut by 0 bases and J by 0 bases, with 3 bases left in between. Germline lookup yields CDR1 LGHDT and CDR2 YNNKEL (reference sequence). The CDR3: CASSQDRSYNSPLHF. In DNA, the CDR3 is TGTGCCAGCAGCCAAGACCGCTCCTATAATTCACCCCTCCACTTT.

The rearrangement links TRBV7-3 to TRBJ2-1; 7 positions agree with TRBD2. The CDR3 sequence is 14 residues long. Germline lookup yields CDR1 SGHTA and CDR2 FQGTGA. V lost 5 bases and J lost 6; bases outside the gene matches: 7. CDR3 coding DNA: TGTGCCAGCAGCCTAGAGGGACTACCCAATGAGCAGTTCTTC. Amino acids: CASSLEGLPNEQFF.

The rearrangement joins TRBV10-3 to TRBJ2-5; D is possibly TRBD1 (6 bases). V gave up 4 bases and J gave up 0 bases, with 15 bases separating them. Germline lookup yields CDR1 ENHRY and CDR2 SYGVKD. The CDR3 contains 16 residues. The CDR3 is CAISGGQQANQETQYF. The CDR3 DNA reads as TGTGCCATCAGTGGCGGACAGCAAGCTAACCAAGAGACCCAGTACTTC.

V usage is TRBV28 and J usage is TRBJ2-2, with TRBD1 matching 9 bases. V lost 1 base to trimming and J lost 5 bases; unmatched junction nucleotides: 5. The CDR3 contains 16 residues. Germline V lookup: CDR1 MDHEN, CDR2 SYDVKM. The CDR3 protein is CASSLSRQGGTGELFF. The CDR3 nucleotides read TGTGCCAGCAGTTTATCACGACAGGGGGGGACCGGGGAGCTGTTTTTT. Drawing the rest from reference TRBV28 and TRBJ2-2, the complete variable domain is DVKVTQSSRYLVKRTGEKVFLECVQDMDHENMFWYRQDPGLGLRLIYFSYDVKMKEKGDIPEGYSVSREKKERFSLILESASTNQTSMYLCASSLSRQGGTGELFFGEGSRLTVL.

The chain employs TRBV30 and TRBJ2-1; D might be TRBD2 (6 bases). The CDR3 contains 14 residues. V was pared by 0 bases and J by 7 bases, with 13 bases between. Germline CDR1 and CDR2: GTSNPN and SVGIG (reference sequence). CDR3 bases: TGTGCCTGGAGTGTAGGGCGGGGTGGGAATGAGCAGTTCTTC. It translates to CAWSVGRGGNEQFF.

The chain recombines TRBV7-2 with TRBJ1-3, with TRBD1 matching 10 bases. Per germline, CDR1 SGHTA and CDR2 FQGNSA. CDR3 length equals 16 residues. Trimming at V came to 5 bases and at J to 6 bases, leaving 10 bases not matched to a gene. The CDR3, as DNA: TGTGCCAGCAGCCCCCCCCGGGACAGGGGCGAAAACACCATATATTTT. Translation: CASSPPRDRGENTIYF.

The chain joins TRBV2 to TRBJ1-2, with TRBD1 matching over 10 bases. Germline V gene lookup returns CDR1 SNHLY and CDR2 FYNNEI. Trimming at V came to 4 bases and at J to 4 bases, leaving 3 bases not matched to a gene. The CDR3 is 14 residues long. The CDR3 DNA is TGTGCCAGCAGTGCGGACAGGGGGGGCTATGGCTACACCTTC. Its translation: CASSADRGGYGYTF.

V and J are TRBV28 and TRBJ1-1; D gene ambiguous. CDR1 MDHEN and CDR2 SYDVKM come from the germline V gene. V was cut by 2 bases and J by 7 bases, with 11 bases left in between. The CDR3 length is 13 residues. The CDR3 nucleotides read TGTGCCAGCAGTTTAGGAGTGTACGTTGAAGCTTTCTTT. Its protein product is CASSLGVYVEAFF.

The chain combines TRBV7-8 with TRBJ1-1, with 10 nucleotides matching TRBD1. This CDR3 spans 14 amino acids. With 4 bases clipped from V and 3 bases from J, the junction kept 2 bases outside the gene matches. Germline V gene sequence: CDR1 SGHVS, CDR2 FQNEAQ. DNA for the CDR3: TGTGCCAGCAGCTCGGGACAGGGGTACACTGAAGCTTTCTTT. Its protein product is CASSSGQGYTEAFF.

The chain employs TRBV5-1 and TRBJ2-5, with TRBD2 matching over 13 bases. In germline, CDR1 is SGHRS, CDR2 YFSETQ. Trimming removed 4 bases from V and 0 bases from J; junction bases left unmatched: 3. This CDR3 has 16 amino acids. As DNA, the CDR3 is TGCGCCAGCAGCCTAGGGACTAGCGGGAACCAAGAGACCCAGTACTTC. Translated, it gives CASSLGTSGNQETQYF.

This sequence joins TRBV28 and TRBJ1-5, with D unclear. Germline V gene data show CDR1 as MDHEN and CDR2 as SYDVKM. The CDR3 has 13 amino acids. V shed 1 base and J shed 4 bases, with 5 bases lying between them. Here the CDR3 DNA reads TGTGCCAGCAGTTTATTGGCTAATCAGCCCCAGCATTTT. Protein product: CASSLLANQPQHF.

The chain is built from TRBV2 and TRBJ2-7; TRBD1 agrees at 10 bases. CDR3 size: 15 residues. V lost 4 bases to trimming and J lost 1 base; unmatched junction nucleotides: 4. From germline, CDR1 is SNHLY and CDR2 FYNNEI. The CDR3 DNA reads as TGTGCCAGCAGTGCCGGGACAGGGGCTTCCTACGAGCAGTACTTC. Translation gives CASSAGTGASYEQYF.

This clone was detected only a few times. The chain recombines TRBV5-1 with TRBJ2-3; D possibly corresponds to TRBD1 (6 bases). V shed 3 bases and J shed 4 bases, with 9 bases lying between them. CDR3 length equals 13 residues. In germline, CDR1 is SGHRS, CDR2 YFSETQ. DNA for the CDR3: TGCGCCAGCAGCTCGGCAGGGGCAGATACGCAGTATTTT. Residues: CASSSAGADTQYF. Full variable domain (rest looked up from reference TRBV5-1 and TRBJ2-3): KAGVTQTPRYLIKTRGQQVTLSCSPISGHRSVSWYQQTPGQGLQFLFEYFSETQRNKGNFPGRFSGRQFSNSRSEMNVSTLELGDSALYLCASSSAGADTQYFGPGTRLTVL.

The chain employs TRBV5-1 and TRBJ2-6; unclear D gene. This CDR3 comprises 16 residues. The V end lost 0 bases, the J end lost 1 base, and 8 bases lay between the germline ends. The germline V gene encodes CDR1 SGHRS and CDR2 YFSETQ. The CDR3 DNA follows: TGCGCCAGCAGCTTGGGTTTACAGTCTGGGGCCAACGTCCTGACTTTC. It encodes CASSLGLQSGANVLTF.

J is TRBJ2-7 and V is TRBV6-2 or TRBV6-3; 9 bases align to TRBD1. The CDR3 length is 14 residues. Trimming at V came to 0 bases and at J to 9 bases, leaving 6 bases not matched to a gene. Per the germline V gene, CDR1 is MNHEY and CDR2 is SVGEGT. This chain's CDR3 is CASSYSRDRAVQYF. The CDR3 nucleotides read TGTGCCAGCAGTTACTCGCGGGACAGGGCGGTGCAGTACTTC.

The CDR3 here is CASSWTGGTEAFF. The CDR3 coding sequence is TGTGCCAGCAGTTGGACAGGGGGCACTGAAGCTTTCTTT. V is TRBV12-3 or TRBV12-4 and J is TRBJ1-1, with 10 positions matching TRBD1. V shed 4 bases, J shed 4 bases, and the junction held 0 bases outside the gene matches. The length of the CDR3 is 13 residues.

This chain uses TRBV10-2 with TRBJ2-7; D unclear. This CDR3 spans 11 amino acids. V was pared by 2 bases and J by 7 bases, with 6 bases between. From germline, CDR1 is WSHSY and CDR2 SAAADI. The CDR3 region is CASSEVREQYF. The CDR3 DNA reads TGCGCCAGCAGTGAGGTACGGGAGCAGTACTTC.